This entry is about one T cell receptor (beta chain). It lacks a known antigen. Base qualities are not at hand, and no much larger clone is one base apart. V trim: 7 bases; J trim: 1 base; unmatched bases: 5. From the cysteine through the phenylalanine, the CDR3 covers 15 amino acids. This entry keeps only the CDR3 DNA: 45 bases, framed from base 1. CDR1 and CDR2, looked up from the germline V gene, are SNHLY and FYNNEI. The sample is drawn from a study of T cell changes during pregnancy in multiple sclerosis (dated by TCRdb to about 2019). About the investigation overall: The study examined how the T cell repertoire changed over the course of pregnancy in women with multiple sclerosis.

The method behind the library was the immunoSEQ multiplex PCR assay. TCRdb took this table from immuneACCESS and kept in-frame rearrangements with V and J called. Such tables lack part of the clones; where checked against another copy, unresolved V genes explain under half of the gap, and the rest is unexplained. The sample records roughly 40,000 clones, around 90% of which are singletons. About 7.8% of the sample is taken by the ten largest. This specimen consisted of CD8+ T cells from peripheral blood mononuclear cells, obtained before pregnancy. The chain uses TRBV2 and TRBJ2-5, with 11 bases matching TRBD2. This receptor was identified in a female donor with multiple sclerosis, enrolled in a pregnancy study. The DNA sequence is as follows: TGTGCCAGCATTGGACTAGCGGGCCTCCAAGAGACCCAGTACTTC. Its translation is CASIGLAGLQETQYF.